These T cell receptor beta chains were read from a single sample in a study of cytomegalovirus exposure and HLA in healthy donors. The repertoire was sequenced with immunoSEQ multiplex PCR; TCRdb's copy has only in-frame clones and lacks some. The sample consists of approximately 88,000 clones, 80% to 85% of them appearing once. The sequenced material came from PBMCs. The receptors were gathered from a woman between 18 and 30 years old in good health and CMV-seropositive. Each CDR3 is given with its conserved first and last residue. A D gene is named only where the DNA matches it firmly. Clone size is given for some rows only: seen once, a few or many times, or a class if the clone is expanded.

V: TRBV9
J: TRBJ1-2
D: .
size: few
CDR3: CASSEGMVGYGYTF
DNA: TGTGCCAGCAGCGAGGGGATGGTGGGCTATGGCTACACCTTC

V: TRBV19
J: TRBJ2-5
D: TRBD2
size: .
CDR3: CASRRLAEETQYF
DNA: TGTGCCAGTAGACGACTAGCGGAAGAGACCCAGTACTTC

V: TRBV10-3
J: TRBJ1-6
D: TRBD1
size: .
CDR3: CASGDRGQNSPLHF
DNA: TGTGCCAGCGGGGACAGGGGCCAGAATTCACCCCTCCACTTT

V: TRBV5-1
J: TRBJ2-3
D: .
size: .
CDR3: CASSPVSTPGEDTQYF
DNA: TGCGCCAGCAGCCCAGTGTCAACACCCGGGGAAGATACGCAGTATTTT

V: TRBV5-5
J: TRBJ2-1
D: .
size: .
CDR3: CASSKIDSFNEQFF
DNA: TGTGCCAGCAGCAAAATCGACAGTTTTAATGAGCAGTTCTTC

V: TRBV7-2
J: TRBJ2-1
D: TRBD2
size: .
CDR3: CASKATSAHNEQFF
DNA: TGTGCCAGCAAGGCGACTAGCGCCCACAATGAGCAGTTCTTC

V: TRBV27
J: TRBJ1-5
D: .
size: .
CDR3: CASSSGQTGLRQPQHF
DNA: TGTGCCAGCAGTTCCGGTCAGACAGGTCTCCGTCAGCCCCAGCATTTT

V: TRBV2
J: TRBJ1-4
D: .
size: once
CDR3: CASRTDSTNEKLFF
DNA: TGTGCCAGCAGGACTGATTCAACTAATGAAAAACTGTTTTTT

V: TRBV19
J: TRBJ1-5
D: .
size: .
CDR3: CASSVTPRLYSNQPQHF
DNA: TGTGCCAGTAGTGTCACCCCGCGACTTTATAGCAATCAGCCCCAGCATTTT

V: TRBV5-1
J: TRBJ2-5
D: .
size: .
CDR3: CASIEGGETQYF
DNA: TGCGCCAGCATTGAGGGCGGGGAGACCCAGTACTTC

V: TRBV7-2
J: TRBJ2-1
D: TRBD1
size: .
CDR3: CASSLVGTGGKDEQFF
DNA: TGTGCCAGCAGCTTAGTAGGGACAGGGGGCAAGGATGAGCAGTTCTTC

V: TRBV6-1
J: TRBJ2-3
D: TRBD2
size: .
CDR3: CASSDRAGGATDTQYF
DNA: TGTGCCAGCAGTGATAGGGCGGGGGGAGCCACAGATACGCAGTATTTT

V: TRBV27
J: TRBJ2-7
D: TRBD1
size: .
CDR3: CASRLSYRGEQYF
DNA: TGTGCCAGCAGACTTTCCTACAGGGGGGAGCAGTACTTC

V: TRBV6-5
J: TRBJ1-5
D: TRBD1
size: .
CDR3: CASRGTENQPQHF
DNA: TGTGCCAGCAGAGGGACAGAGAATCAGCCCCAGCATTTT

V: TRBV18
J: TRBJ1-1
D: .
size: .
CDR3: CASSPVEDTEAFF
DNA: TGTGCCAGCTCACCAGTCGAGGACACTGAAGCTTTCTTT

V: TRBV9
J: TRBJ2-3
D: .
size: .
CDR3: CASSVGTQRDTQYF
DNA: TGTGCCAGCAGCGTAGGGACTCAGAGGGATACGCAGTATTTT

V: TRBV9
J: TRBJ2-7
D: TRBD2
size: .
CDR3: CASSEGGAAGQQYF
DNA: TGTGCCAGCAGTGAGGGAGGGGCCGCTGGGCAGCAGTACTTC

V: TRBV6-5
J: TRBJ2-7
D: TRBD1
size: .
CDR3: CASSSGTGDRYEQYF
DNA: TGTGCCAGCAGTTCCGGGACAGGGGACAGGTACGAGCAGTACTTC

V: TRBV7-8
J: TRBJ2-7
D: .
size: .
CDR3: CASSSSWGVSYEQYF
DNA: TGTGCCAGCAGCTCTTCTTGGGGGGTCTCCTACGAGCAGTACTTC

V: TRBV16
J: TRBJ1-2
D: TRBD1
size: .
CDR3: CASSQETAGGLRGYTF
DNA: TGTGCCAGCAGCCAAGAGACGGCAGGGGGCCTGCGGGGCTACACCTTC

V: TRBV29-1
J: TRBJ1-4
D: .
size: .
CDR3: CSVENHSNEKLFF
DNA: TGCAGCGTTGAAAACCACAGCAATGAAAAACTGTTTTTT

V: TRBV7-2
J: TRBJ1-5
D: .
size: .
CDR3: CASSLRRDQPQHF
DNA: TGTGCCAGCAGCTTACGGCGGGACCAGCCCCAGCATTTT

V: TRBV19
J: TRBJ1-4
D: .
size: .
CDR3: CASATGDGHEKLFF
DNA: TGTGCCAGTGCGACAGGTGATGGTCATGAAAAACTGTTTTTT

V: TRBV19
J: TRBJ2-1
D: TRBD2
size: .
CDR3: CASSRLAESSYNEQFF
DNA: TGTGCCAGTAGTAGACTAGCAGAGAGCTCCTACAATGAGCAGTTCTTC

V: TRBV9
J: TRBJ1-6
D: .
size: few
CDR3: CASSVKGVDSPLHF
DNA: TGTGCCAGCAGCGTAAAAGGGGTCGATTCACCCCTCCACTTT

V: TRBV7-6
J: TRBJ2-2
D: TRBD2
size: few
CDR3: CASSSQSGLAGGAGELFF
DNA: TGTGCCAGCAGTTCCCAGTCCGGACTAGCGGGGGGGGCCGGGGAGCTGTTTTTT

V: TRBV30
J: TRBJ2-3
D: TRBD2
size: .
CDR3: CAWSGRRLAGATDTQYF
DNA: TGTGCCTGGAGTGGGCGTCGACTAGCGGGGGCCACAGATACGCAGTATTTT

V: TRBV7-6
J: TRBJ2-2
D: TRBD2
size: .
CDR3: CASTLRGGRVYGTGELFF
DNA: TGTGCCAGCACCCTTCGGGGGGGTAGAGTTTATGGGACCGGGGAGCTGTTTTTT

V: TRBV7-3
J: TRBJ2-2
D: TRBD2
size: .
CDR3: CASSPGGARGTGELFF
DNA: TGTGCCAGCAGCCCCGGGGGGGCGAGGGGCACCGGGGAGCTGTTTTTT

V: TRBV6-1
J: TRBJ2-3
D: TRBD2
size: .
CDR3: CASSSGGDTDTQYF
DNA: TGTGCCAGCTCTAGCGGGGGGGACACAGATACGCAGTATTTT

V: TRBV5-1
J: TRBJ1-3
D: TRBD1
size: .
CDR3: CASSLTGAGNTIYF
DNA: TGCGCCAGCAGCTTAACAGGGGCTGGAAACACCATATATTTT

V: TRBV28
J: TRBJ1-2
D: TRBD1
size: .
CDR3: CASSTRDRGSYGYTF
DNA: TGTGCCAGCAGTACCCGGGACAGGGGTAGCTATGGCTACACCTTC

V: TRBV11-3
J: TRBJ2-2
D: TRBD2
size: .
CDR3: CASSLEPPLAGGTGELFF
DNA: TGTGCCAGCAGCTTAGAGCCCCCACTAGCGGGGGGCACCGGGGAGCTGTTTTTT

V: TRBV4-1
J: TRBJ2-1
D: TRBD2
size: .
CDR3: CASSQDILGGNEQFF
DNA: TGCGCCAGCAGCCAAGATATTCTCGGGGGGAATGAGCAGTTCTTC

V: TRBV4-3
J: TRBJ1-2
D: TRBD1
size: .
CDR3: CASSRDREDNYGYTF
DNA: TGCGCCAGCAGCCGCGACAGGGAGGATAACTATGGCTACACCTTC

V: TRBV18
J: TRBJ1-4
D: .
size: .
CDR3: CASSPGATNEKLFF
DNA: TGTGCCAGCTCACCTGGAGCAACTAATGAAAAACTGTTTTTT

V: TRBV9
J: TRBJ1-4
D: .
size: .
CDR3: CASSEGGNSNEKLFF
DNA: TGTGCCAGCAGCGAGGGAGGGAATTCTAATGAAAAACTGTTTTTT

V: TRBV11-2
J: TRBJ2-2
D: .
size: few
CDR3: CASSLDRGRSNTGELFF
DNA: TGTGCCAGCAGCTTAGATCGCGGTAGATCGAACACCGGGGAGCTGTTTTTT

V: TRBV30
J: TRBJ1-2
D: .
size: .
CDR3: CAWRGRQPTYGYTF
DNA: TGTGCCTGGAGAGGCAGGCAGCCAACCTATGGCTACACCTTC

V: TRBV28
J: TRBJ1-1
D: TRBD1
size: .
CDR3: CASVGQPNTEAFF
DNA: TGTGCCAGCGTGGGACAGCCGAACACTGAAGCTTTCTTT

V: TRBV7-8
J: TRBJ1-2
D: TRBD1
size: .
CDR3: CASSSRRGSNYGYTF
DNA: TGTGCCAGCAGCTCCCGCAGGGGGTCTAACTATGGCTACACCTTC